This record looks at one TCR beta chain sequence and its context. No cognate antigen has been identified for it. No qualities accompany the bases; no much larger clone lies one base away. This entry is derived from a study of OX40 agonist ivuxolimab in advanced cancers. Context from the whole study: Ivuxolimab was an agonistic, fully human IgG2 monoclonal antibody directed against OX40 (CD134), a costimulatory receptor. A male proportion of under 85% and a mean age of approximately 62 years, ranging from 23 to 79, were recorded for the dose-escalation cohort. Intravenous ivuxolimab was administered to patients every 2 weeks at six dose levels: 0.01, 0.1, 0.3, 1.5, 3 and 10 mg/kg. Partial responses were achieved by three dose-escalation patients, of whom one had hepatocellular carcinoma and two had cutaneous melanoma. Of the roughly 52 dose-escalation patients, hepatocellular carcinoma was present in about 20, melanoma in approximately 15, renal cell carcinoma in 9 and head and neck cancer in 9. The point of sequencing TCRbeta in the periphery was to test whether ivuxolimab changed TCR sequence diversity and drove clonal T-cell expansion. Prior anti-PD-1, anti-PD-L1 or anti-CTLA-4 therapy was permitted, and approximately 40% of dose-escalation patients had received checkpoint inhibitors. The paper covers the monotherapy dose-escalation part of the phase I ivuxolimab trial, which included N of about 50 patients.

Here is what the overall study found, with its caveats: After ivuxolimab, CD8+ T cells had more expanded clones than CD4+ T cells on average. Clonal expansion of both CD4+ and CD8+ blood T cells was observed from baseline to week 6 at doses 0.1 to 3.0 mg/kg. Low levels of normalized T-cell clonal expansion were also seen in some nonresponding patients. The antigen specificity of the peripheral T cells that underwent clonal expansion was not determined. In the 0.1-3.0 mg/kg groups, partial responders were among the patients with the lowest normalized peripheral clonal expansion, particularly in CD8+ T cells.

Genomic DNA was extracted from sorted cells for sequencing of the TCRbeta CDR3 region. The immunoSEQ Assay was used to sequence the TCRbeta CDR3 regions. TCRdb mirrors the immuneACCESS table, restricted to in-frame sequences. Some clones are absent from its copies; in checked studies, under half trace to an unresolved V gene, and the reason for the others is unknown. Within this sample are under 90,000 clones, with around 91% of them counted one time only. 1.5% to 2% of the sample rests with the top ten. The CDR3 covers 20 residues, taking in both the cysteine and the phenylalanine. Only the CDR3 portion is preserved as DNA: 60 bases, with reading frame beginning at the first base. Trimming costs V 2 bases and J 0 bases, and their ends lie 20 bases apart. The CDR1 and CDR2 encoded by the germline V gene are KGHSH and LQKENI. The trial excluded patients who had a history of autoimmune disease or who were on systemic immunosuppression. Peripheral blood for TCR sequencing was collected from all dose cohorts at baseline, on cycle 4 day 1, and on cycle 7 day 1. The samples were drawn from a first-in-human, open-label, multicenter phase I dose-escalation trial of ivuxolimab. Adults with locally advanced or metastatic head and neck squamous cell, hepatocellular, melanoma or renal cell carcinoma were enrolled in the trial. Before TCR sequencing, CD4+ T cells and CD8+ T cells from peripheral blood were sorted into separate populations.

This receptor was taken from an adult with an advanced solid tumor such as melanoma, head and neck, liver or kidney cancer. The chain employs TRBV18 and TRBJ2-6; possibly the D gene is TRBD2, per 6 matching bases. The sample in question was CD4+ or CD8+ T cells sorted from blood, obtained in a trial of the OX40 agonist ivuxolimab. This receptor has the CDR3 CASSPYAVGAGSSGANVLTF. The DNA sequence is TGTGCCAGCTCACCATACGCCGTCGGGGCGGGAAGCTCTGGGGCCAACGTCCTGACTTTC.